The TCR beta chain described here comes from a study of beta chain features in type 1 diabetes. Study-level results: Because the template was cDNA, high-expressing cells might be over-represented. All four CD4+ subsets of Type 1 diabetes patients contained TCRB CDR3s that were moderately but significantly shorter.

Comments on this clone: Its specificity is unknown.

Every bit of the isolated RNA underwent reverse transcription, so sequencing read expressed TCRB transcripts. This table comes from immunoSEQ multiplex PCR, and its TCRdb copy is limited to in-frame clones, with some not included. The sample lists some 16,000 clones; approximately 76% were seen once. Germline values: CDR1 SQVTM, CDR2 ANQGSEA. This CDR3 region has 14 residues. The ends lost 5 bases at V and 5 bases at J; junction bases unmatched: 11. Material: stem cell memory CD4+ T cells from blood. This rearrangement joins TRBV29-1 to TRBJ1-1; 7 bases map to TRBD1. The receptor was derived from a woman under 30 with type 1 diabetes. The CDR3: CSVNRQGRWTEAFF. The CDR3 DNA follows: TGCAGCGTTAACCGACAGGGTAGGTGGACTGAAGCTTTCTTT.